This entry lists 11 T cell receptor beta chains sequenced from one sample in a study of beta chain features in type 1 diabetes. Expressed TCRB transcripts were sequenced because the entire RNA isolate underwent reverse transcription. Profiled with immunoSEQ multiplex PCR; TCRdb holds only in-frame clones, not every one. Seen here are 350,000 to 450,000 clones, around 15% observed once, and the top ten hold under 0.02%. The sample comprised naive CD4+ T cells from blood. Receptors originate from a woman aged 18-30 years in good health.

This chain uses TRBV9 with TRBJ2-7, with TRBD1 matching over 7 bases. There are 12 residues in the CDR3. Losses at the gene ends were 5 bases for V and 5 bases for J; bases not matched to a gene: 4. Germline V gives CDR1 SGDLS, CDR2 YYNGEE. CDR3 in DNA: TGTGCCAGCAGTCGACAGGGCGACGAGCAGTACTTC. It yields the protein CASSRQGDEQYF.

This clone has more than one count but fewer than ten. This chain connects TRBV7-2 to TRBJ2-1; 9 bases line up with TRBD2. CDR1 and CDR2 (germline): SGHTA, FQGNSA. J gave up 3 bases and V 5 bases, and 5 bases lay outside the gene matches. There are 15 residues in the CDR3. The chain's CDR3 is CASSPSGTLYNEQFF. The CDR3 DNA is TGTGCCAGCAGCCCTAGCGGGACCCTCTACAATGAGCAGTTCTTC.

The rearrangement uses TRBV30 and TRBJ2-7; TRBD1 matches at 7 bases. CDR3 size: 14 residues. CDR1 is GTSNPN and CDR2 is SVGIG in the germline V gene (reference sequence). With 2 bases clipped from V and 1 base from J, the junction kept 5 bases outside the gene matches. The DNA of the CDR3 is TGTGCCTGGAGTCGTGAGACAGGGTCCTACGAGCAGTACTTC. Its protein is CAWSRETGSYEQYF.

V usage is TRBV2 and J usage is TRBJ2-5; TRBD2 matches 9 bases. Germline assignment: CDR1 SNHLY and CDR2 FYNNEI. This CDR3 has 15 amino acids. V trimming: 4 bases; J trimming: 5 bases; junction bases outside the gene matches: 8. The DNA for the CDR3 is TGTGCCAGCAGTGTCGATAGCGGGAGTGTGGAGACCCAGTACTTC. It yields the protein CASSVDSGSVETQYF.

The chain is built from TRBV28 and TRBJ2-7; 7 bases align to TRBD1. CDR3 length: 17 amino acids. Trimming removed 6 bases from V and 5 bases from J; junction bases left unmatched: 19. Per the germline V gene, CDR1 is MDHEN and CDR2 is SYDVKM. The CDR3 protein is CASSLPSPGTAPDEQYF. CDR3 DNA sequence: TGTGCCAGCAGCCTCCCCTCTCCCGGGACAGCACCCGACGAGCAGTACTTC. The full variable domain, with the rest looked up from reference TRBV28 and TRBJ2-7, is DVKVTQSSRYLVKRTGEKVFLECVQDMDHENMFWYRQDPGLGLRLIYFSYDVKMKEKGDIPEGYSVSREKKERFSLILESASTNQTSMYLCASSLPSPGTAPDEQYFGPGTRLTVT.

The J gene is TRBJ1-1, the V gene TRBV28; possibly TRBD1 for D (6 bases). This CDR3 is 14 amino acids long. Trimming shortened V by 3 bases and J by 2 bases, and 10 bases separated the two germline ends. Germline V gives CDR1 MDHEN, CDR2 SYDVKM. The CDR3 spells CASSFLGTNTEAFF. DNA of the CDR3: TGTGCCAGCAGTTTTTTAGGGACAAACACTGAAGCTTTCTTT.

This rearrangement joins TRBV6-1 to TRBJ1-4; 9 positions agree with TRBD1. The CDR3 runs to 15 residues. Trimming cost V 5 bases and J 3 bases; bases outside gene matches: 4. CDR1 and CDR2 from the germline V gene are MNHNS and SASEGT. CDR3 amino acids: CASSLQGAANEKLFF. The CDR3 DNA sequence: TGTGCCAGCAGTTTACAGGGGGCGGCTAATGAAAAACTGTTTTTT.

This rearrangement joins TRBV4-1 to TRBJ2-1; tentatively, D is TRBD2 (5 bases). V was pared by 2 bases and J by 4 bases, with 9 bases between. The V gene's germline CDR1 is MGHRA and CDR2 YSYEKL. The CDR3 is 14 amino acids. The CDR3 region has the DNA TGCGCCAGCAGCCAACCGCGAGGGTACAATGAGCAGTTCTTC. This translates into CASSQPRGYNEQFF.

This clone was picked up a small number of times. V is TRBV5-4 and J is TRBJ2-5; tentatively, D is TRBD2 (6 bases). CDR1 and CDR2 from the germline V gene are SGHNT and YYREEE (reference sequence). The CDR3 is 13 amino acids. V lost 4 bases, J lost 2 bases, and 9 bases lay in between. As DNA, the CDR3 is TGTGCCAGCAGCAAGGGACTTCAAGAGACCCAGTACTTC. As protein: CASSKGLQETQYF. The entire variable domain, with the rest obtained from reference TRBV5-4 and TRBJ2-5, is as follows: ETGVTQSPTHLIKTRGQQVTLRCSSQSGHNTVSWYQQALGQGPQFIFQYYREEENGRGNFPPRFSGLQFPNYSSELNVNALELDDSALYLCASSKGLQETQYFGPGTRLLVL.

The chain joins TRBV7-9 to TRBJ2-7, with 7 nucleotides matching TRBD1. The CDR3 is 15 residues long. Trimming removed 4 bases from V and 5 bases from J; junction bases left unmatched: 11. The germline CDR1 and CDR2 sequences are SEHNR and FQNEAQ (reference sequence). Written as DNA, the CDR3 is TGTGCCAGCAGCTCCGCCGGGACAGCCTATGACGAGCAGTACTTC. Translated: CASSSAGTAYDEQYF.

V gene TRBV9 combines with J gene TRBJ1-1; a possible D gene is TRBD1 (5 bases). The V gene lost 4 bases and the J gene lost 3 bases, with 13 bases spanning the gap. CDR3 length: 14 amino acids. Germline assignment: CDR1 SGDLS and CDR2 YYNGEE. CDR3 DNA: TGTGCCAGCAGCCCTTGGTGGGGGGACACTGAAGCTTTCTTT. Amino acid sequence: CASSPWWGDTEAFF.